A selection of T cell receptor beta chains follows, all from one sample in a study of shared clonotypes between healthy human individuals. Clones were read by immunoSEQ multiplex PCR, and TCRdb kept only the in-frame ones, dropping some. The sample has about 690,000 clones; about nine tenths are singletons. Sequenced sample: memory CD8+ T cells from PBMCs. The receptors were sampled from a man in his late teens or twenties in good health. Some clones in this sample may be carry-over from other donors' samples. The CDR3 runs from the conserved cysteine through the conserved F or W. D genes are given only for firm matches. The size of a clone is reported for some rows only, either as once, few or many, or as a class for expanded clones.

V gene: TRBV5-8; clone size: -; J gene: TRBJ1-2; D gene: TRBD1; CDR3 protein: CASSSRDSGYTF; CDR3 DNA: TGTGCCAGCAGCTCCCGGGACAGTGGCTACACCTTC
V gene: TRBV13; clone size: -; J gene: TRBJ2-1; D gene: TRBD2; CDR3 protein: CASSSFRTSFNEQFF; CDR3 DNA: TGTGCCAGCAGCTCGTTCCGGACTAGCTTCAATGAGCAGTTCTTC
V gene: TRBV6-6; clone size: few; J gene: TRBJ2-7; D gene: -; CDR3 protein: CASSPGGEQYF; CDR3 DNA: TGTGCCAGCAGTCCCGGAGGGGAGCAGTACTTC
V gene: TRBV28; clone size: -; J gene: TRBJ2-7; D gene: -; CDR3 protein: CASRGEGPEQYF; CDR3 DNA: TGTGCCAGCAGAGGCGAAGGGCCCGAGCAGTACTTC
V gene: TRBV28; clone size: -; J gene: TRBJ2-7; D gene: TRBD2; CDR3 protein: CASSSPGLAGGTYEQYF; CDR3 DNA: TGTGCCAGCAGTTCACCCGGACTAGCGGGAGGGACCTACGAGCAGTACTTC
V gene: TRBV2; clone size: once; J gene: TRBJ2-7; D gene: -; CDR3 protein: CASSWGSSYEQYF; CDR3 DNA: TGTGCCAGCAGTTGGGGGAGCTCCTACGAGCAGTACTTC
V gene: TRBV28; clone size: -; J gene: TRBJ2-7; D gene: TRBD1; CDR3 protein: CATSGEGTGFYYEQYF; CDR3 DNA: TGTGCCACCTCAGGGGAGGGGACAGGGTTCTATTACGAGCAGTACTTC
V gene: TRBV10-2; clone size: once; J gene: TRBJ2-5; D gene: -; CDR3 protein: CASSESARDQETQYF; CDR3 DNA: TGCGCCAGCAGTGAGAGTGCCAGAGACCAAGAGACCCAGTACTTC
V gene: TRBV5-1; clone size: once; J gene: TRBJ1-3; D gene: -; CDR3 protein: CASSFPISGNTIYF; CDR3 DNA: TGCGCCAGCAGCTTCCCCATTTCTGGAAACACCATATATTTT
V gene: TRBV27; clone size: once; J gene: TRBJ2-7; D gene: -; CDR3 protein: CASRPGNSYEQYF; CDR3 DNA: TGTGCCAGTAGGCCGGGGAACTCCTACGAGCAGTACTTC
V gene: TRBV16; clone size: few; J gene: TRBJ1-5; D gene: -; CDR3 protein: CASSQSQQPQHF; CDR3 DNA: TGTGCCAGCAGCCAATCGCAACAGCCCCAGCATTTT
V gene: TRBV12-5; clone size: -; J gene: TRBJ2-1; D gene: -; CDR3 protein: CASGLVLRGRSSYNEQFF; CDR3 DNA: TGTGCTAGTGGTTTGGTACTAAGAGGGCGGTCCTCCTACAATGAGCAGTTCTTC
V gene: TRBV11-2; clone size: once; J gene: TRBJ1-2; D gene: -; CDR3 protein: CASSAWAVVSYGYTF; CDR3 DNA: TGTGCCAGCAGCGCTTGGGCGGTAGTGTCCTATGGCTACACCTTC
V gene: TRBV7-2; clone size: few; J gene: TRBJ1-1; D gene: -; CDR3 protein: CASSSGHTTEAFF; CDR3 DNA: TGTGCCAGCAGCTCCGGACATACCACTGAAGCTTTCTTT
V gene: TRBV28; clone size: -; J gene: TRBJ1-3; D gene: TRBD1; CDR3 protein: CASSPIPWRQVTGKAGNTIYF; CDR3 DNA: TGTGCCAGCAGTCCCATTCCCTGGCGCCAAGTGACAGGGAAGGCTGGAAACACCATATATTTT
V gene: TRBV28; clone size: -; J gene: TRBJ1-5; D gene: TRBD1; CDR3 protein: CASNLIRGPPLHF; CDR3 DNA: TGTGCCAGCAATCTTATCAGGGGGCCTCCTTTGCATTTT
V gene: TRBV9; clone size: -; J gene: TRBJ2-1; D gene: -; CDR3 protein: CASSVVGGHSYNEQFF; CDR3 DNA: TGTGCCAGCAGCGTAGTAGGCGGACACTCCTACAATGAGCAGTTCTTC
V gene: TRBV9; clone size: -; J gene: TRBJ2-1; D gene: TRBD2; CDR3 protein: CASSVVGLAGVGYNEQFF; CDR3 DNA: TGTGCCAGCAGCGTAGTTGGGCTAGCGGGAGTGGGCTACAATGAGCAGTTCTTC
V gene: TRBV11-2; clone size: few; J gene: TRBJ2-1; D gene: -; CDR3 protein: CASSSTGFGDDSYNEQFF; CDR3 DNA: TGTGCCAGCAGCTCAACAGGGTTCGGGGACGATTCATACAATGAGCAGTTCTTC
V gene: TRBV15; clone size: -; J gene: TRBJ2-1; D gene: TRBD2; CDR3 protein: CATSRVAGGGDEQFF; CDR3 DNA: TGTGCCACCAGCAGAGTGGCGGGAGGTGGTGATGAGCAGTTCTTC
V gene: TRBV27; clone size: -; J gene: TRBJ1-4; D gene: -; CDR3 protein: CASRGSGRHEKLFF; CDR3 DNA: TGTGCCAGCAGAGGCTCGGGACGGCATGAAAAACTGTTTTTT
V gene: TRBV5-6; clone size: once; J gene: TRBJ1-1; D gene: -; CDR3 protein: CASSLEGGTEAFF; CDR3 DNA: TGTGCCAGCAGCTTGGAAGGGGGGACTGAAGCTTTCTTT
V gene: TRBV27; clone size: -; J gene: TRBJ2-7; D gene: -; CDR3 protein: CASSHKALGTYEQYF; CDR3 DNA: TGTGCCAGCAGTCACAAAGCGCTTGGAACCTACGAGCAGTACTTC
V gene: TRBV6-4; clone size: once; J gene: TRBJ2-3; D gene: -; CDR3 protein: CASSDVGSSDTQYF; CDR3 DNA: TGTGCCAGCAGTGACGTAGGGTCATCAGATACGCAGTATTTT
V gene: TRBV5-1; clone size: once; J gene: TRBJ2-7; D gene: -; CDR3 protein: CASSSGQEQYF; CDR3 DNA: TGCGCCAGCAGCTCCGGACAGGAGCAGTACTTC
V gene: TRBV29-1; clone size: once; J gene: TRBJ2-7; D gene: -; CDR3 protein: CSVYITGTYEQYF; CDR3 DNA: TGCAGCGTTTATATCACAGGGACCTACGAGCAGTACTTC
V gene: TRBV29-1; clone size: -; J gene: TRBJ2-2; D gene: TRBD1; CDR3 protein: CSASGGAAGELFF; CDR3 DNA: TGCAGCGCCTCAGGGGGCGCCGCCGGGGAGCTGTTTTTT
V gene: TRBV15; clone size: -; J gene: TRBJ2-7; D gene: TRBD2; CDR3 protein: CATSRDRGPLAEYSYEQYF; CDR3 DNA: TGTGCCACCAGCAGAGATCGCGGGCCTCTAGCGGAGTACTCCTACGAGCAGTACTTC
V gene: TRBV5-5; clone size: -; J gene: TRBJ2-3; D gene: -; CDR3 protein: CASSGGTEYRHLTDTQYF; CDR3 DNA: TGTGCCAGCAGCGGAGGGACCGAATACCGACACCTCACAGATACGCAGTATTTT
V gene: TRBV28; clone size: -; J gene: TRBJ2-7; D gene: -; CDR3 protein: CASSPPGPSSSYEQYF; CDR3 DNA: TGTGCCAGCAGTCCGCCGGGACCCTCAAGCTCCTACGAGCAGTACTTC
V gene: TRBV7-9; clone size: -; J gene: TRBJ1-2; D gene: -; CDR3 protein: CASTPRRSQGGYTF; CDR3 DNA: TGTGCCAGCACCCCTCGCCGGAGCCAAGGGGGCTACACCTTC
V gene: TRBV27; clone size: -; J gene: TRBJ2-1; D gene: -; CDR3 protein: CASSPGLTGSLREQFF; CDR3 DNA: TGTGCCAGCAGCCCCGGACTAACCGGGAGTCTTAGGGAGCAGTTCTTC
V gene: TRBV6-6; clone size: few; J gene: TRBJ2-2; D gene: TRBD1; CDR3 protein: CATGGGQGLRELFF; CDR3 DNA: TGTGCCACTGGGGGGGGACAGGGTCTAAGGGAGCTGTTTTTT
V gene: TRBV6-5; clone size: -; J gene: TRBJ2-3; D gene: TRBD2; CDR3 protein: CASSLTSGTDTQYF; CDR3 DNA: TGTGCCAGCAGCCTAACTAGCGGGACAGATACGCAGTATTTT
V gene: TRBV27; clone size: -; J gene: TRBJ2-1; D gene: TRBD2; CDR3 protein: CASNPPGLAVDEQFF; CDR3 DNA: TGTGCCAGTAATCCACCGGGACTAGCAGTAGATGAGCAGTTCTTC
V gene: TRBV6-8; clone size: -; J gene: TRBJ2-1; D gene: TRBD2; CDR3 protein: CASSFLEREVPREQFF; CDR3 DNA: TGTGCCAGCAGTTTCCTAGAGCGGGAGGTTCCAAGGGAGCAGTTCTTC
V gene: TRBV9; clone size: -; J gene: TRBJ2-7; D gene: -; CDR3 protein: CASSSGQYEQYF; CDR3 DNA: TGTGCCAGCAGCTCCGGACAGTACGAGCAGTACTTC
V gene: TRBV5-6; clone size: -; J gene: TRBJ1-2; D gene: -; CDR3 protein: CASSSGSATTGYTF; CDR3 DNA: TGTGCCAGCAGCTCGGGATCAGCGACGACGGGCTACACCTTC
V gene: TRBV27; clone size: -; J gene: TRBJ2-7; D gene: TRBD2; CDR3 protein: CASRGLAIDEQYF; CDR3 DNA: TGTGCCAGCAGGGGACTAGCGATCGACGAGCAGTACTTC
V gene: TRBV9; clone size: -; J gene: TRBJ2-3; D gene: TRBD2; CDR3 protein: CASSVDLAEADTQYF; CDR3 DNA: TGTGCCAGCAGCGTAGATCTAGCGGAGGCAGATACGCAGTATTTT
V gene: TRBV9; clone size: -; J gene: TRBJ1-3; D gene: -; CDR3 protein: CASSLEDRGAGNTIYF; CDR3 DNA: TGTGCCAGCAGCTTAGAGGACAGAGGGGCTGGAAACACCATATATTTT